This T cell receptor (beta chain) comes out of a study of T cells after posttransplantation cyclophosphamide. Whole-study results and caveats: Donor CD8+ memory clones often dominated recipient blood repertoires at later times. Recipient CMV seropositivity and CMV reactivation strongly tracked TRB clonality. TRB overlap between skin or GI tissue T cells and blood was limited.

The length of the CDR3 is 15 residues. The germline V gene has CDR1 GTSNPN and CDR2 SVGIG (reference sequence). The ends lost 4 bases at V and 2 bases at J; junction bases unmatched: 6. On the day of bone marrow donation, the related graft donor provided peripheral blood. Method: immunoSEQ multiplex PCR; TCRdb's copy keeps in-frame clones and lacks some. Of about 9,200 clones in the sample, approximately 92% are singletons; the top ten hold about 1.6%. Points on this clone: What it binds is unknown.

What was sequenced was memory CD4+ T cells sorted from PBMCs. The V call is TRBV30, the J call TRBJ1-5; 9 bases align to TRBD1. The source is an older woman in good health, CMV-negative, and a related stem cell transplant donor. DNA of the CDR3: TGTGCCTGGAAAACAGGGGGCAGAGGCAATCAGCCCCAGCATTTT. As protein: CAWKTGGRGNQPQHF.